This T cell receptor beta chain was profiled in a study of blood T cell repertoires in COVID-19 (dated by TCRdb to between 2020 and 2021). Notes on the research overall: Samples covering the acute and convalescent phases of COVID-19 were provided by collaborators in the United States, Italy and Spain. The samples were drawn from two sources: the first 160 participants of the ongoing ImmuneRACE study, and 1,000 to 1,500 subjects contributed by 6 global collaborators. Sample metadata almost always included a de-identified subject ID, COVID-19 status, age in years and sex. HLA class I and class II types, where available, came from metadata supplied by the sample provider rather than from assay-based typing. The repertoires were made available in a free public database intended to serve as a resource for research on the immune response to SARS-CoV-2. The material from the prospective study consisted of cDNA or gDNA derived from T cells, B-cell-depleted T cells, or PBMCs. Subjects who had been exposed to COVID-19, were actively infected with it, or had recovered from it provided the deeply sampled blood TCRbeta repertoires that made up the dataset.

TCRbeta CDR3 regions were amplified from genomic DNA using the immunoSEQ Assay, a bias-controlled multiplex PCR. For the original study's pipeline: The number of nucleated cells in each sample was estimated by amplification of reference gene primers within the assay. Sequence reads were collapsed and filtered to measure the absolute abundance of every unique TCRbeta CDR3 rearrangement. For each sample, productive Simpson clonality was calculated by taking the square root of Simpson's diversity index across productive rearrangements. Here the immuneACCESS table is served through TCRdb, limited to in-frame sequences with V and J called. Missing clones are a known gap in these copies; in checked studies unresolved V genes cover under half, and the rest lacks a known reason. V, J and clone size were drawn from that table, and D and trimming were deduced from the DNA. For this sample the table gives about 300,000 clones, of which about nine tenths were detected only once. Jointly, the top ten make up 6.9% of the sample.

The CDR3 contains 15 residues, cysteine and phenylalanine counted. The sequence is cut down to CDR3 DNA, 45 bases in frame from base 1. V is clipped by 0 bases and J by 7 bases, and the sequence between their germline boundaries is 13 bases long. The germline V gene yields SNHLY for CDR1 and FYNNEI for CDR2. Another Seattle source contributed samples from volunteer blood donors who had recovered from COVID-19. Each collaborating institution followed its own protocols to collect whole blood in K2EDTA tubes. For TCRbeta analysis, collaborator samples were shipped as frozen whole blood, as isolated PBMCs, or as DNA extracted from either sample type. General conclusions and limits of the study: How much clinical and demographic metadata was included differed by source and by participant, and the metadata was provided uncurated.

As for this clone: Its recognized antigen is unknown. Base qualities are not provided; no much larger clone lies one nucleotide away.

This clonotype was sampled from a woman in her 30s who had recovered from COVID-19. Sequencing input: peripheral blood. The sequence is built from TRBV2 and TRBJ1-3, with TRBD1 as a weak D call on 5 bases. The sequenced DNA is TGTGCCAGCAGTGAAGCTGGGACTCTAGCTAACACCATATATTTT. This gives the protein CASSEAGTLANTIYF.